This TCR beta chain was captured in a study of shared clonotypes between healthy human individuals. TCRdb's table, derived via immunoSEQ multiplex PCR, lists solely in-frame clones and lacks some. The sample includes fewer than 850,000 clones, 72% of them seen just once. Study-level findings and limits: The diversity represented, both genetic and in exposure history, was limited by few donors. The study found approximately 5% of naive CD4 clonotypes shared across a handful of donors. Clonotype sharing among donors likely depends on sequencing depth. Generation probabilities of non-shared clonotypes were lower (relative to those shared by all four donors).

A note on this clone: Its matching antigen is unknown.

The sequence derives from a woman younger than 45 in good health. The source material was memory CD4+ T cells sorted from blood. Subset in this sample: CD45RA-negative fraction.

The CDR3 loop is CASSLTRPFGTEAFF. In nucleotides, the CDR3 is TGCGCCAGCAGCTTGACCAGACCCTTTGGGACTGAAGCTTTCTTT. The chain is built from TRBV5-1 and TRBJ1-1, with D unresolved. CDR3 length: 15 amino acids. Germline values: CDR1 SGHRS, CDR2 YFSETQ. V was pared by 1 base and J by 5 bases, with 15 bases between.